This T cell receptor beta chain emerged from a study of CD8 T cells in Susac syndrome. Looking at the study overall: When blood was drawn, the patients with Susac syndrome were therapy-naive, on corticosteroids, or on intravenous immunoglobulin alone.

The CDR3 length is 12 residues. Germline V gene data show CDR1 as DFQATT and CDR2 as SNEGSKA (reference sequence). V lost 6 bases and J 1 base, leaving 10 bases between the germline ends. RNA amounts of 0.5 to 1 ug underwent reverse transcription with random hexamers. Each CDR3 protein gets one entry after TCRdb re-called the immunoSEQ multiplex PCR reads with MiXCR. Among around 130,000 distinct CDR3 sequences listed, about 95% were seen once. CD8+ and CD4+ T cells from blood underwent TCR beta sequencing. This sequence joins TRBV20-1 and TRBJ2-7, with D possibly called TRBD1 or TRBD2 (5 bases each). The sequence came from a human donor with Susac syndrome. Sequenced sample: CD8+ T cells from PBMCs. The chain's CDR3 is CSAREMSYEQYF. CDR3 coding DNA: TGCAGTGCCAGGGAGATGTCCTACGAGCAGTACTTC.